This TCR beta chain was identified in a study of blood T cell repertoires in COVID-19. Study as a whole: There were acute and convalescent COVID-19 samples, and they came from the United States, Italy and Spain. Sample material is recorded as cDNA or gDNA derived from T cells, B-cell-depleted T cells, or PBMCs.

The V gene's germline CDR1 is SGHRS and CDR2 YFSETQ. The J segment lost 2 bases and the V segment lost 3 bases, leaving 2 bases of the junction unmatched. The CDR3 contains 15 residues. Sequenced by immunoSEQ multiplex PCR; TCRdb stores in-frame clones only, minus some. The data show hundreds of thousands of clones, 88% seen once. Participants spanned ages about 18 to 90 years and resided in about 25 US areas. Assignment of participants to cohorts was predicated upon participant-reported clinical history. The rearrangement links TRBV5-1 to TRBJ2-5; 12 bases align to TRBD2. This clonotype was obtained from a woman aged 40 to 55 with acute COVID-19. The sequenced material came from PBMCs or T cells enriched from blood (not recorded which). CDR3 residues: CASSSGTSGQETQYF. For the CDR3, the DNA is TGCGCCAGCAGCTCCGGGACTAGCGGGCAAGAGACCCAGTACTTC.